The 21 T cell receptor beta chains listed next were all sequenced from one sample in a study of CD8+ T cells in alopecia areata. Sequencing relied on a cDNA template that was reverse transcribed from extracted RNA. Sequencing was performed with immunoSEQ multiplex PCR; in TCRdb, only in-frame clones are kept and a portion is missing. The table shows more than 95,000 clones, with roughly 58% occurring only once. Stated treatment: oral pan-JAK inhibitor, 5-10 mg twice daily. The input for sequencing was CD8+ T cells sorted from blood, taken at week 4, from a patient treated with tofacitinib. The origin of the receptors is a human donor with alopecia areata.

This sequence joins TRBV25-1 and TRBJ1-2; 7 positions agree with TRBD1. V dropped 4 bases and J dropped 4; count of bases not matched to a gene: 9. Germline lookup yields CDR1 MGHDK and CDR2 SYGVNS. CDR3 length: 15 residues. The CDR3 protein is CASSGRPGTVYGYTF. The CDR3 DNA is TGTGCCAGCAGTGGACGTCCCGGGACAGTCTATGGCTACACCTTC.

This clone was observed a handful of times. The rearrangement joins TRBV6-5 to TRBJ2-3; 9 positions agree with TRBD2. Germline V gene data show CDR1 as MNHEY and CDR2 as SVGAGI. V trimming: 6 bases; J trimming: 2 bases; junction bases outside the gene matches: 6. The CDR3 is 15 amino acids. The CDR3 loop is CASSSAGGFTDTQYF. The CDR3 bases are TGTGCCAGCAGCTCAGCGGGAGGCTTCACAGATACGCAGTATTTT.

V usage is TRBV9 and J usage is TRBJ1-2, with 7 nucleotides matching TRBD1. The V and J ends lost 1 base and 3 bases, in that order; junction bases with no gene match: 9. Per the germline V gene, CDR1 is SGDLS and CDR2 is YYNGEE. The CDR3 totals 16 residues. The CDR3: CASSVTKDRVDYGYTF. In nucleotides, the CDR3 is TGTGCCAGCAGCGTAACCAAAGACAGGGTGGACTATGGCTACACCTTC.

The chain has TRBV7-2 and TRBJ2-7, with a weak D call TRBD1 (8 bases). This CDR3 region has 14 residues. The germline CDR1 and CDR2 sequences are SGHTA and FQGNSA. V dropped 5 bases and J dropped 4 bases, with 15 bases sitting between them. The CDR3 sequence is CASSQVQGGYEQYF. DNA for the CDR3: TGTGCCAGCAGCCAAGTACAGGGGGGGTACGAGCAGTACTTC.

The chain uses TRBV29-1 and TRBJ2-7; D is unresolved. In germline, CDR1 is SQVTM, CDR2 ANQGSEA. The germline V and J ends were trimmed by 4 bases and 3 bases, with 13 bases remaining between them. This CDR3 is 13 amino acids long. This chain's CDR3 is CSVVSGVDYEQYF. The CDR3 DNA reads TGCAGCGTTGTGTCTGGGGTTGACTACGAGCAGTACTTC.

This clone has a handful of counts. J is TRBJ2-5 and V is TRBV29-1, with 11 bases identical to TRBD2. With V trimmed by 1 base and J by 5 bases, 9 bases remained unmatched. Germline V lookup: CDR1 SQVTM, CDR2 ANQGSEA. There are 16 residues in the CDR3. Here the CDR3 reads CSVEGASGGLWETQYF. The CDR3 DNA is TGCAGCGTTGAAGGGGCTAGCGGGGGGCTCTGGGAGACCCAGTACTTC.

V gene TRBV15 combines with J gene TRBJ2-3; 9 positions match TRBD1. The CDR3 has 13 residues. With V trimmed by 5 bases and J by 6 bases, 3 bases remained unmatched. Germline assignment: CDR1 LNHNV and CDR2 YYDKDF (reference sequence). The CDR3 here is CATSSDRGDTQYF. The CDR3 DNA sequence: TGTGCCACCAGCTCCGACAGGGGGGATACGCAGTATTTT.

This chain connects TRBV27 to TRBJ1-6, with D hard to call. The germline V gene has CDR1 MNHEY and CDR2 SMNVEV (reference sequence). The CDR3 consists of 13 residues. V shed 3 bases and J shed 2 bases, with 2 bases lying between them. The CDR3, as DNA: TGTGCCAGCAGTTTGGCCTATAATTCACCCCTCCACTTT. Translating it yields CASSLAYNSPLHF.

This clone was detected only a few times. The chain combines TRBV2 with TRBJ2-7; TRBD1 is a possible D gene (5 bases). The ends were cut back, 5 bases at V and 3 bases at J, with 14 bases in the middle. This CDR3 contains 14 residues. Germline CDR1 reads SNHLY; CDR2 reads FYNNEI. Here the CDR3 DNA reads TGTGCCAGCAGTAGTCGCAGGGAAGTCTACGAGCAGTACTTC. This gives the protein CASSSRREVYEQYF.

This clone showed up just a few times. The chain recombines TRBV11-3 with TRBJ2-1, with D unresolved. Per germline, CDR1 SGHNT and CDR2 YENEEA. This CDR3 is 16 amino acids long. The V end was cut by 5 bases, the J end by 5 bases, with 19 bases between. CDR3 amino acids: CASSADRVATNNEQFF. The CDR3 DNA sequence: TGTGCCAGCAGCGCCGACCGTGTGGCAACAAACAATGAGCAGTTCTTC.

The sample holds one count of this clone. This chain uses TRBV5-1 with TRBJ1-6, with TRBD1 matching over 8 bases. The germline V gene has CDR1 SGHRS and CDR2 YFSETQ. The trim removed 2 bases at V and 8 bases at J, leaving 3 bases unmatched. The CDR3 extends over 14 amino acids. The CDR3 region has the DNA TGCGCCAGCAGCTTTAACAGGGGGGATTCACCCCTCCACTTT. Residues: CASSFNRGDSPLHF.

This chain uses TRBV2 with TRBJ1-2; TRBD1 might be the D (5 bases). The CDR3 is 14 amino acids. V gave up 2 bases and J gave up 2 bases, with 9 bases separating them. Germline V lookup: CDR1 SNHLY, CDR2 FYNNEI. The CDR3 DNA reads TGTGCCAGCAGTGAACTCCGGGACAACTATGGCTACACCTTC. Protein: CASSELRDNYGYTF. The variable domain in full, with the rest retrieved from reference TRBV2 and TRBJ1-2, is EPEVTQTPSHQVTQMGQEVILRCVPISNHLYFYWYRQILGQKVEFLVSFYNNEISEKSEIFDDQFSVERPDGSNFTLKIRSTKLEDSAMYFCASSELRDNYGYTFGSGTRLTVV.

This clone showed up just a few times. This chain connects TRBV7-2 to TRBJ1-2; D possibly corresponds to TRBD1 (5 bases). From germline, CDR1 is SGHTA and CDR2 FQGNSA. The V and J ends lost 4 bases and 3 bases respectively, with 12 bases between them. The CDR3 is 14 amino acids. The chain's CDR3 is CASSWWGGDYGYTF. CDR3 bases: TGTGCCAGCAGCTGGTGGGGAGGGGACTATGGCTACACCTTC.

V gene TRBV29-1 combines with J gene TRBJ1-2; 8 nucleotides align to TRBD1. Losses at the gene ends were 3 bases for V and 8 bases for J; bases not matched to a gene: 5. CDR1 and CDR2 (germline): SQVTM, ANQGSEA. The CDR3 covers 12 residues. The chain's CDR3 is CSVEGQARGYTF. The CDR3 nucleotides are TGCAGCGTTGAGGGACAGGCAAGGGGCTACACCTTC.

The V and J genes are TRBV6-5 and TRBJ2-5; D gene ambiguous. CDR3 length: 12 amino acids. Germline V lookup: CDR1 MNHEY, CDR2 SVGAGI. The V end lost 0 bases, the J end lost 1 base, and 0 bases lay between the germline ends. DNA for the CDR3: TGTGCCAGCAGTTACTCCCAAGAGACCCAGTACTTC. It codes for CASSYSQETQYF.

This clone has only a few counts. This chain uses TRBV29-1 with TRBJ2-7, with D possibly matching TRBD1 (6 bases). CDR1 SQVTM and CDR2 ANQGSEA come from the germline V gene. V lost 6 bases and J 4 bases, leaving 10 bases between the germline ends. The CDR3 runs 11 residues. The CDR3 DNA follows: TGCAGCGTCGAACAGGGATACGAGCAGTACTTC. Translating gives CSVEQGYEQYF.

The chain links TRBV30 to TRBJ2-1; D could derive from TRBD1 or TRBD2 (6 bases each). Germline V gives CDR1 GTSNPN, CDR2 SVGIG (reference sequence). The CDR3 has 14 amino acids. CDR3 DNA: TGTGCGCTTGGTGTGACGGGGGCATACAATGAGCAGTTCTTC. It codes for CALGVTGAYNEQFF. Together with reference TRBV30 and TRBJ2-1, the CDR3 gives the full variable domain: SQTIHQWPATLVQPVGSPLSLECTVEGTSNPNLYWYRQAAGRGLQLLFYSVGIGQISSEVPQNLSASRPQDRQFILSSKKLLLSDSGFYLCALGVTGAYNEQFFGPGTRLTVL.

This sequence joins TRBV7-6 and TRBJ2-7; 9 nucleotides match TRBD2. In germline, CDR1 is SGHVS, CDR2 FNYEAQ. This CDR3 contains 15 residues. V was pared by 5 bases and J by 2 bases, with 7 bases of the junction left unmatched. CDR3 DNA sequence: TGTGCCAGCAGCCCAGTACTAGCGGGCCCCTACGAGCAGTACTTC. Translation gives CASSPVLAGPYEQYF.

V is TRBV29-1 and J is TRBJ2-3; D possibly corresponds to TRBD1 (5 bases). V lost 3 bases to trimming and J lost 5 bases, with 15 bases between them. This CDR3 has 14 residues. Germline V gene sequence: CDR1 SQVTM, CDR2 ANQGSEA. CDR3 coding DNA: TGCAGCGTTGAGTACGCAGGGCCGGAAGATACGCAGTATTTT. It codes for CSVEYAGPEDTQYF.

V and J are TRBV7-9 and TRBJ1-4, with D maybe TRBD1 (5 bases). Per the germline V gene, CDR1 is SEHNR and CDR2 is FQNEAQ (reference sequence). CDR3 size: 14 residues. The V and J ends lost 1 base and 7 bases respectively, with 10 bases between them. CDR3 residues: CASSLDGQGEKLFF. CDR3 nucleotide sequence: TGTGCCAGCAGCTTAGACGGGCAGGGTGAAAAACTGTTTTTT.

The gene calls are TRBV19 and TRBJ1-4; D is unresolved. Looked up from germline, CDR1 is LNHDA and CDR2 is SQIVND (reference sequence). Trimming removed 11 bases from V and 10 bases from J, with 8 bases in between. The CDR3 runs to 9 residues. CDR3 protein: CALGGKLFF. CDR3 DNA sequence: TGTGCCCTGGGCGGAAAACTGTTTTTT. Together with reference TRBV19 and TRBJ1-4, the CDR3 gives the full variable domain: DGGITQSPKYLFRKEGQNVTLSCEQNLNHDAMYWYRQDPGQGLRLIYYSQIVNDFQKGDIAEGYSVSREKKESFPLTVTSAQKNPTAFYLCALGGKLFFGSGTQLSVL.